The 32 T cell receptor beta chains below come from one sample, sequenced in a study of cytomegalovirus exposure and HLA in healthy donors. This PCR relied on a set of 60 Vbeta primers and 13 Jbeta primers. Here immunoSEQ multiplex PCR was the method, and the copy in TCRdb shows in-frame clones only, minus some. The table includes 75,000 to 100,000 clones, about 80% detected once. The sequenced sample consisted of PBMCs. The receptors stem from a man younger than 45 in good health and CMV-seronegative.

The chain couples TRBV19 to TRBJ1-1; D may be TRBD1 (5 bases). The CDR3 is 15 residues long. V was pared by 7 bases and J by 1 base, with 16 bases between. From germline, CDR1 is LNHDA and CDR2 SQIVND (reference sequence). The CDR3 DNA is TGTGCCAGTAACATGGGTCAGGGCGCGAACACTGAAGCTTTCTTT. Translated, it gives CASNMGQGANTEAFF.

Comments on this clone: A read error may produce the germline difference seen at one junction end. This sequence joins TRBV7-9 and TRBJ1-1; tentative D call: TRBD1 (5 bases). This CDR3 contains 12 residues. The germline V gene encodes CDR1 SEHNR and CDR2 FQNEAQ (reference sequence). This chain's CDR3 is CSSSLSGTEAFF. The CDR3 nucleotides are TGTTCCAGCAGCTTATCAGGGACTGAAGCTTTCTTT.

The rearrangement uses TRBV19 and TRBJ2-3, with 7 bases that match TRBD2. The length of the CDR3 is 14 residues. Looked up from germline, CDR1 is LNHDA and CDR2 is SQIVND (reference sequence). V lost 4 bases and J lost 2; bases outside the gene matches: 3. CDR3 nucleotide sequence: TGTGCCAGTAGTAGCGGGAGTCTCACAGATACGCAGTATTTT. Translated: CASSSGSLTDTQYF.

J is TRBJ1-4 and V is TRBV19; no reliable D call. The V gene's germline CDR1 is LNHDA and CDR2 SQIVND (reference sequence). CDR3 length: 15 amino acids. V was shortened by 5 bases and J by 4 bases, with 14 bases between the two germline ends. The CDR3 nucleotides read TGTGCCAGTAGTTCCTCTGGAGGGCTTAATGAAAAACTGTTTTTT. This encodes CASSSSGGLNEKLFF.

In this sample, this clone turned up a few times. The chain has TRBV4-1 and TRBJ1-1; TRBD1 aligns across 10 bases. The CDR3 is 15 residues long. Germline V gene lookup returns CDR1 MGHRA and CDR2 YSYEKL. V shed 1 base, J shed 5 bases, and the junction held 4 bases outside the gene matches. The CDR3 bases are TGCGCCAGCAGCCAAGGTGGACAGGGGGGGACTGAAGCTTTCTTT. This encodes CASSQGGQGGTEAFF.

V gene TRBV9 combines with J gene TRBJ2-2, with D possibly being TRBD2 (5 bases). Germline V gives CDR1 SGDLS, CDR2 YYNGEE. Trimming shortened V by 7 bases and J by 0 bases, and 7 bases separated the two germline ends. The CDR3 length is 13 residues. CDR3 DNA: TGTGCCAGCGGGAGTACGAACACCGGGGAGCTGTTTTTT. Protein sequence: CASGSTNTGELFF. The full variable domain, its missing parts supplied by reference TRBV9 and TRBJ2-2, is DSGVTQTPKHLITATGQRVTLRCSPRSGDLSVYWYQQSLDQGLQFLIQYYNGEERAKGNILERFSAQQFPDLHSELNLSSLELGDSALYFCASGSTNTGELFFGEGSRLTVL.

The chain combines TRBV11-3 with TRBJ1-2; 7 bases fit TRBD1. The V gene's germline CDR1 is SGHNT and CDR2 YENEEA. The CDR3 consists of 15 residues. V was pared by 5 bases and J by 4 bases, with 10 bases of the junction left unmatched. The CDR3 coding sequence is TGTGCCAGCAGCCCCGCACAGGGGTACGGCTATGGCTACACCTTC. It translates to CASSPAQGYGYGYTF.

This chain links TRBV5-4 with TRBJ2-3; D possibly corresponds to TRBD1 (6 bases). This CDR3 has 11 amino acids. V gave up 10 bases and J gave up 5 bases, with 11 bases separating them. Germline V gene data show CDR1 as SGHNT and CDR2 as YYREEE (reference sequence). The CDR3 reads CAEGDKDTQYF. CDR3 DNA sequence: TGTGCCGAAGGGGACAAAGATACGCAGTATTTT.

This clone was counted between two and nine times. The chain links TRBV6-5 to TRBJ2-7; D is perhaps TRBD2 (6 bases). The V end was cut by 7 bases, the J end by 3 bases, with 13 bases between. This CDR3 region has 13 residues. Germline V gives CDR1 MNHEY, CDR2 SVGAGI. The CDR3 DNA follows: TGTGCCAGCACCCCGAGCGGGTACTACGAGCAGTACTTC. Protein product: CASTPSGYYEQYF.

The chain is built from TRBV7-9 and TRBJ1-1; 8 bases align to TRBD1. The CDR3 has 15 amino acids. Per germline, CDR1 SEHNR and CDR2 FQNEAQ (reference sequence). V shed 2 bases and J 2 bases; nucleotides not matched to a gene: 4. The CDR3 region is CASSLLGQANTEAFF. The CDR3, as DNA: TGTGCCAGCAGCTTATTGGGACAGGCAAACACTGAAGCTTTCTTT.

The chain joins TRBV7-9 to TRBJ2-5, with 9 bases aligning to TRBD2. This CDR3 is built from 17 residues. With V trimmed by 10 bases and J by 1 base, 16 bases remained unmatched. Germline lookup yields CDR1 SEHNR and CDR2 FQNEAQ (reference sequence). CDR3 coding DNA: TGTGCCACCTCTATGGGTGGCGGGGGGGCTCTCCAAGAGACCCAGTACTTC. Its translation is CATSMGGGGALQETQYF.

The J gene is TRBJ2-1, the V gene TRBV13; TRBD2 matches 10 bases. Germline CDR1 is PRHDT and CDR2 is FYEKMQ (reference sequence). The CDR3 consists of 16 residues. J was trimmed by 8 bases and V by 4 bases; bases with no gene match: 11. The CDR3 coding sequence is TGTGCCAGCAGCTCATATCGGGCTAGCGGGGGCCATGAGCAGTTCTTC. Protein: CASSSYRASGGHEQFF.

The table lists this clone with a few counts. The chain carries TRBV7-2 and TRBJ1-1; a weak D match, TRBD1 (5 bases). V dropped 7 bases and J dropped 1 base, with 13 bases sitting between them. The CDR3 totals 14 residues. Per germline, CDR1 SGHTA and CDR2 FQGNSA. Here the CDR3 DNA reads TGTGCCAGCAACCAATGGGGGGGGAACACTGAAGCTTTCTTT. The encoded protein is CASNQWGGNTEAFF.

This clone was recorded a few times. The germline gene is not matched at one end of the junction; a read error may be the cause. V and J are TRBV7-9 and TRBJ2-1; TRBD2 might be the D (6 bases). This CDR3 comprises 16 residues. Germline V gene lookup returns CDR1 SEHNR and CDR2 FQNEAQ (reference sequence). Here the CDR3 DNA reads TGTTCCAGCAAGATGATCGAATGGGCGGGGACGGATGAGCAGTTCTTC. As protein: CSSKMIEWAGTDEQFF.

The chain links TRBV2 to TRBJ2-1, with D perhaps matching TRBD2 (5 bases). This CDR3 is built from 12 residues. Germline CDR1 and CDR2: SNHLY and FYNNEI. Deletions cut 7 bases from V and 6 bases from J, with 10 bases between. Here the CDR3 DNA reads TGTGCCAGCAAGGCTAGCTTCAATGAGCAGTTCTTC. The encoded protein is CASKASFNEQFF. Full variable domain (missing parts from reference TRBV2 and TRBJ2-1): EPEVTQTPSHQVTQMGQEVILRCVPISNHLYFYWYRQILGQKVEFLVSFYNNEISEKSEIFDDQFSVERPDGSNFTLKIRSTKLEDSAMYFCASKASFNEQFFGPGTRLTVL.

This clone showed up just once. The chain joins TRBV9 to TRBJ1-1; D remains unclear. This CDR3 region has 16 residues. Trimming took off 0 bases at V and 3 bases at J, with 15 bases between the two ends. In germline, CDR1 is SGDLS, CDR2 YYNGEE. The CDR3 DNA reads TGTGCCAGCAGCGTAGAGGCAAGGAGGTGGGACACTGAAGCTTTCTTT. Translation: CASSVEARRWDTEAFF.

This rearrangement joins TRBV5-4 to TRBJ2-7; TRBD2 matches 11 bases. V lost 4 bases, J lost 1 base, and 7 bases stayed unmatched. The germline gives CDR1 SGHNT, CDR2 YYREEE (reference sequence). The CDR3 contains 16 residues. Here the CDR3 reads CASSAGSGRGSYEQYV. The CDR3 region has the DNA TGTGCCAGCAGCGCAGGTAGCGGGAGGGGTTCCTACGAGCAGTACGTC.

The CDR3 coding sequence is TGTGCCAGCAGCGCCGGGGGAGGGTTTGGGTATGGCTACACCTTC. Encoded protein: CASSAGGGFGYGYTF. The chain links TRBV11-2 to TRBJ1-2; D possibly corresponds to TRBD1 (5 bases). This CDR3 is 15 amino acids long. The germline gives CDR1 SGHAT, CDR2 FQNNGV. Between the trimmed V and J ends, which lost 5 bases and 5 bases, there was a span of 18 bases. The full variable domain, with the rest looked up from reference TRBV11-2 and TRBJ1-2, is EAGVAQSPRYKIIEKRQSVAFWCNPISGHATLYWYQQILGQGPKLLIQFQNNGVVDDSQLPKDRFSAERLKGVDSTLKIQPAKLEDSAVYLCASSAGGGFGYGYTFGSGTRLTVV.

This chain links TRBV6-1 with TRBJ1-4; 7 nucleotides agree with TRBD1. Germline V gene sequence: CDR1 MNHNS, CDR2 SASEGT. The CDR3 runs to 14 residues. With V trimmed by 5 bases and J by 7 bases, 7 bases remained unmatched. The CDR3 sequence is CASSPRQGGEKLFF. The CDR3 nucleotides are TGTGCCAGCAGTCCCCGACAGGGTGGTGAAAAACTGTTTTTT.

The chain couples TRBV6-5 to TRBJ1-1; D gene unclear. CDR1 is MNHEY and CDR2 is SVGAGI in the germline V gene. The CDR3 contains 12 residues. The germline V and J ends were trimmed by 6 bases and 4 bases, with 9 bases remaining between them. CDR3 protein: CASSYVGTEAFF. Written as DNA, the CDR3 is TGTGCCAGCAGCTACGTCGGCACTGAAGCTTTCTTT.

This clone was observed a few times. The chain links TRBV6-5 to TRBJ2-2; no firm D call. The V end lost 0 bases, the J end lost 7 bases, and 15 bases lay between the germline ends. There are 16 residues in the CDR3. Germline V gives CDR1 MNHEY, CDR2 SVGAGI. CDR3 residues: CASSYSAGRHSGELFF. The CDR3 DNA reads TGTGCCAGCAGTTACTCTGCTGGCAGACATAGCGGGGAGCTGTTTTTT.

The CDR3 DNA reads as TGTGCCAGCAGCCCAGGGACACCTAACACCGGGGAGCTGTTTTTT. Amino acids: CASSPGTPNTGELFF. This chain uses TRBV7-3 with TRBJ2-2; tentatively, D is TRBD1 (6 bases). Trimming cost V 5 bases and J 2 bases, with 12 bases left between them. The CDR3 has 15 residues. Germline values: CDR1 SGHTA, CDR2 FQGTGA.

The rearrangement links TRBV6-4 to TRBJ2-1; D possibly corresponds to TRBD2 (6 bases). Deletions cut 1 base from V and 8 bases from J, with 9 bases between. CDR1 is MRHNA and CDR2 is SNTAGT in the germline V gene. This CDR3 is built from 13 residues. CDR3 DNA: TGTGCCAGCAGTGACTATTCGGGGGATGAGCAGTTCTTC. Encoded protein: CASSDYSGDEQFF.

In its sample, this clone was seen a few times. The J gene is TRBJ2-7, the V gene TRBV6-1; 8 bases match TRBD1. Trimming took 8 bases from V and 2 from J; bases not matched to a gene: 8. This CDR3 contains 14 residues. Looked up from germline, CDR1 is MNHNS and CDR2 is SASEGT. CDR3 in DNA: TGTGCCAGCGGACTCCTACAGGGGGCCTACGAGCAGTACGTC. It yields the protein CASGLLQGAYEQYV.

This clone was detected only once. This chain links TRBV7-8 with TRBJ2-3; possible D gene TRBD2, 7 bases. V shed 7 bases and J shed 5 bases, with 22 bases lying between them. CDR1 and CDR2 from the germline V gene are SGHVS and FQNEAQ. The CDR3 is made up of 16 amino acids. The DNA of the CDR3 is TGTGCCAGCATCCTAGGGGGTGGGGAGGGGGGAGATACGCAGTATTTT. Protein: CASILGGGEGGDTQYF.

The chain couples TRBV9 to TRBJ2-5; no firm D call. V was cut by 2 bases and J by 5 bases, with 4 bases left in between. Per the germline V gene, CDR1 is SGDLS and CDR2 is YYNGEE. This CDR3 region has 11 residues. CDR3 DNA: TGTGCCAGCAGCGTTGCGGAGACCCAGTACTTC. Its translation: CASSVAETQYF.

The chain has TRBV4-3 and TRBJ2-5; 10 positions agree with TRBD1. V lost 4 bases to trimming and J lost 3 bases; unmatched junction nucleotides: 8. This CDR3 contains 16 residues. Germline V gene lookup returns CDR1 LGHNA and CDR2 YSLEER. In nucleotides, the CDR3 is TGCGCCAGCAGCCTAGGGGACAGGGGTGGGAAAGAGACCCAGTACTTC. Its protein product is CASSLGDRGGKETQYF.

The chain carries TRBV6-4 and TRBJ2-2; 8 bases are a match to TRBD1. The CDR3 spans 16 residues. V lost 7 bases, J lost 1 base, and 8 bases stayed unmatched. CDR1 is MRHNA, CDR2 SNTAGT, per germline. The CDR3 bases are TGTGCCAGCAAGTTACATGACAGGGGGAACACCGGGGAGCTGTTTTTT. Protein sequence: CASKLHDRGNTGELFF.

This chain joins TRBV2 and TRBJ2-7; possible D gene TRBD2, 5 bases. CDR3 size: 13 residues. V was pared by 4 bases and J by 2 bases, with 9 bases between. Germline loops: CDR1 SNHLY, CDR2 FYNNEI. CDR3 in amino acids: CASSVVGTYEQYF. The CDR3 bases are TGTGCCAGCAGTGTAGTCGGGACCTACGAGCAGTACTTC.

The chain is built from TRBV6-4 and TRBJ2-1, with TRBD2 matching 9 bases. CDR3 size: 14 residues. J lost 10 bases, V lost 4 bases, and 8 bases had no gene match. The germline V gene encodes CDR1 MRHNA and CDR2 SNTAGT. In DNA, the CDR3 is TGTGCCAGCAGTGCTAGCGGGAAGGGCGGAGAGCAGTTCTTC. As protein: CASSASGKGGEQFF.

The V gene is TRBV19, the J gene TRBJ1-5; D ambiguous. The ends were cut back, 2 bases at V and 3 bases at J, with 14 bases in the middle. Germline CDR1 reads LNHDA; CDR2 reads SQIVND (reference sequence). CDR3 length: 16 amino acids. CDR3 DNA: TGTGCCAGTAGTATAAATAGAGAACGCCTCAATCAGCCCCAGCATTTT. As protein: CASSINRERLNQPQHF.

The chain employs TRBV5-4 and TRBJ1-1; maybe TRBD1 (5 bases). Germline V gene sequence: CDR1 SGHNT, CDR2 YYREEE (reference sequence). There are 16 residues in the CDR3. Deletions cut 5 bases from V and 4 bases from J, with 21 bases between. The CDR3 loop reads CASSFPAAQGSTEAFF. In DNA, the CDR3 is TGTGCCAGCAGTTTCCCGGCCGCCCAGGGAAGCACTGAAGCTTTCTTT.